The 2 T cell receptor beta chains presented below share a single source sample, sequenced in a study of cytomegalovirus exposure and HLA in healthy donors. Primers included in the PCR were 60 Vbeta and 13 Jbeta primers. Assay: immunoSEQ multiplex PCR; the TCRdb copy retains only in-frame clones and omits some. The data contain about 140,000 clones, around 82% of them singletons. The sequencing sample was made of PBMCs. These receptors were obtained from a man aged 18 to 29 in good health and CMV-seropositive.

This clone was seen a few times. The sample carries other DNA sequences with the same CDR3. The chain has TRBV6-6 and TRBJ1-1; D might be TRBD1 (5 bases). The ends were cut back, 6 bases at V and 1 base at J, with 9 bases in the middle. CDR3 length equals 13 residues. In germline, CDR1 is MNHNY, CDR2 SVGAGI (reference sequence). The CDR3 loop reads CASSPTANTEAFF. The CDR3 DNA follows: TGTGCCAGCAGCCCGACAGCGAACACTGAAGCTTTCTTT.

The genes are TRBV5-6 and TRBJ1-2, with TRBD1 as a possible D gene (5 bases). Trimming removed 0 bases from V and 3 bases from J, with 9 bases in between. In germline, CDR1 is SGHDT, CDR2 YYEEEE. The CDR3 is 14 amino acids. The CDR3 DNA reads as TGTGCCAGCAGCTTGGTCGGGGGAGACTATGGCTACACCTTC. This codes for CASSLVGGDYGYTF.